The 21 T cell receptor beta chains reported below all come from one sample, sequenced in a study of early T cells in non-severe SARS-CoV-2 infection. TCRdb re-derived calls from the 5' RACE reads in MiXCR, one entry per CDR3 protein. The table has about 110,000 distinct CDR3 sequences, 8.5% to 14% seen once; the top ten hold 7.6%. Sample: whole blood. These receptors all come from an adult who was a healthcare worker with PCR-confirmed SARS-CoV-2 infection or an uninfected control (not recorded which).

This clonotype was recorded at least ten times. V is TRBV5-1 and J is TRBJ1-1, with 8 bases lining up with TRBD1. The CDR3 contains 13 residues. Germline V gene sequence: CDR1 SGHRS, CDR2 YFSETQ. J gave up 10 bases and V 0 bases, and 5 bases lay outside the gene matches. The CDR3: CASSLEGQGRAFF. The CDR3 coding sequence is TGCGCCAGCAGCTTGGAAGGACAGGGCCGAGCTTTCTTT.

In its sample, this clonotype was seen many times. The chain has TRBV11-2 and TRBJ2-7, with D maybe TRBD2 (5 bases). Germline-derived CDR1 and CDR2 are SGHAT and FQNNGV. This CDR3 contains 14 residues. V was trimmed by 5 bases and J by 2 bases, leaving 13 bases between them. CDR3 region: CASSDWTAAYEQYF. The CDR3 DNA is TGTGCCAGCAGCGATTGGACTGCTGCCTACGAGCAGTACTTC.

This clonotype was seen more than once but under ten times. CDR3 amino acids: CASSFTTYNEQFF. The CDR3 DNA sequence: TGTGCCAGCAGCTTTACCACCTACAATGAGCAGTTCTTC. The rearrangement uses TRBV7-9 and TRBJ2-1, with D unclear. CDR3 length: 13 residues. Per the germline V gene, CDR1 is SEHNR and CDR2 is FQNEAQ (reference sequence). V lost 3 bases and J lost 2, with 5 bases in between.

This clonotype showed up many times. The rearrangement links TRBV28 to TRBJ2-7; unclear D gene. CDR1 MDHEN and CDR2 SYDVKM come from the germline V gene. The CDR3 loop spans 14 amino acids. V lost 6 bases to trimming and J lost 4 bases, with 16 bases between them. CDR3 coding DNA: TGTGCCAGCAGCGCCGGCGGAGTGAGGTACGAGCAGTACTTC. The encoded protein is CASSAGGVRYEQYF.

This clonotype was counted many times. The chain employs TRBV12-3 or TRBV12-4 and TRBJ1-2; D is ambiguous. The CDR3 consists of 14 residues. V was cut by 5 bases and J by 2 bases, with 12 bases left in between. CDR3 coding DNA: TGTGCCAGCAGTCCAGTACCCATGAACTATGGCTACACCTTC. Its protein product is CASSPVPMNYGYTF.

This clonotype was found many times. V usage is TRBV6-2 or TRBV6-3 and J usage is TRBJ1-2; 8 bases map to TRBD1. Germline V CDR1 and CDR2: MNHEY, SVGEGT. Trimming removed 5 bases from V and 3 bases from J; junction bases left unmatched: 11. CDR3 length: 16 amino acids. This CDR3 is CASSHPDRESDYGYTF. The CDR3 DNA is TGTGCCAGCAGTCACCCGGACAGGGAGAGTGACTATGGCTACACCTTC.

V and J are TRBV4-2 and TRBJ1-1; no firm D call. V lost 0 bases to trimming and J lost 9 bases, with 11 bases between them. The CDR3 totals 13 residues. Germline V gives CDR1 LGHNA, CDR2 YNFKEQ. The CDR3 DNA is TGTGCCAGCAGCCAAGATTCGGGGAGCCAAGCTTTCTTT. Encoded protein: CASSQDSGSQAFF.

This chain uses TRBV20-1 with TRBJ2-7, with 10 bases identical to TRBD1. V lost 6 bases, J lost 5 bases, and 7 bases stayed unmatched. CDR1 and CDR2 (germline): DFQATT, SNEGSKA (reference sequence). The length of the CDR3 is 13 residues. As DNA, the CDR3 is TGCAGTGCGGCCGGGACAGGGGAACACGAGCAGTACTTC. It codes for CSAAGTGEHEQYF.

A remark on this clonotype: A much larger clone differs from this one at a single base, so this may be a read error. The DNA of the CDR3 is TGTGCCAGCAGCCCTGGACTTCTAGCGGGAGGGTTGGATACGCAGTATTTT. It yields the protein CASSPGLLAGGLDTQYF. The chain recombines TRBV12-3 or TRBV12-4 with TRBJ2-3; 12 bases agree with TRBD2. This CDR3 comprises 17 residues. V gave up 6 bases and J gave up 6 bases; unmatched junction bases: 13.

J is TRBJ2-1 and V is TRBV5-1, with TRBD2 matching over 14 bases. Germline lookup yields CDR1 SGHRS and CDR2 YFSETQ. The V gene end was trimmed by 4 bases and the J gene end by 8 bases; junction bases not matched to a gene: 5. This CDR3 spans 15 amino acids. CDR3 DNA sequence: TGCGCCAGCAGCCTACGACTAGCGGGAGGGGATGAGCAGTTCTTC. It codes for CASSLRLAGGDEQFF. The full variable domain, in which reference TRBV5-1 and TRBJ2-1 provide the parts outside the CDR3, is KAGVTQTPRYLIKTRGQQVTLSCSPISGHRSVSWYQQTPGQGLQFLFEYFSETQRNKGNFPGRFSGRQFSNSRSEMNVSTLELGDSALYLCASSLRLAGGDEQFFGPGTRLTVL.

The chain combines TRBV28 with TRBJ2-7; D remains ambiguous. The CDR3 consists of 14 residues. With 5 bases removed from V and 0 bases from J, the gap between germline ends came to 11 bases. Germline V gene lookup returns CDR1 MDHEN and CDR2 SYDVKM. CDR3: CASSPPATSYEQYF. DNA for the CDR3: TGTGCCAGCAGTCCCCCGGCTACCTCCTACGAGCAGTACTTC.

The CDR3 reads CASSPGGGLAKNIQYF. The DNA of the CDR3 is TGTGCCAGCAGCCCCGGTGGAGGTCTAGCCAAAAACATTCAGTACTTC. The V and J genes are TRBV28 and TRBJ2-4, with D possibly TRBD2 on 5 matching bases. Germline V gene data show CDR1 as MDHEN and CDR2 as SYDVKM. Trimming took 6 bases from V and 0 from J, leaving 15 bases between them. The CDR3 consists of 16 residues.

There are many counts of this clonotype. This chain uses TRBV10-3 with TRBJ2-7; D may be TRBD2 (6 bases). Trimming left V 10 bases short and J 6 bases short, with 19 bases between. Germline loops: CDR1 ENHRY, CDR2 SYGVKD. The CDR3 is 13 residues long. The CDR3 sequence: CATGARVPPEQYF. Written as DNA, the CDR3 is TGTGCCACGGGAGCAAGGGTGCCCCCCGAGCAGTACTTC.

This clonotype was found a few times. The rearrangement links TRBV20-1 to TRBJ2-5; D unclear. Trimming stripped 0 bases from V and 4 bases from J, with 15 bases between. The CDR3 is 15 amino acids. Germline CDR1 DFQATT, CDR2 SNEGSKA (reference sequence). CDR3 sequence: CSARDLTPSSETQYF. In DNA form, the CDR3 reads TGCAGTGCTAGAGACCTTACCCCGTCCTCAGAGACCCAGTACTTC.

The chain couples TRBV7-8 to TRBJ2-6; no definite D call. Trimming pared 4 bases from V and 1 base from J, leaving 14 bases between. The CDR3 is 17 residues long. Germline values: CDR1 SGHVS, CDR2 FQNEAQ. This chain's CDR3 is CASSSLRILSGANVLTF. CDR3 in DNA: TGTGCCAGCAGCTCGCTCCGGATCTTATCTGGGGCCAACGTCCTGACTTTC.

This clonotype appeared many times. This chain connects TRBV7-2 to TRBJ2-7; perhaps TRBD1 as D (6 bases). The V and J ends lost 5 bases and 10 bases respectively, with 21 bases between them. CDR3 length: 14 amino acids. Germline lookup yields CDR1 SGHTA and CDR2 FQGNSA. In DNA, the CDR3 is TGTGCCAGCAGCCAAACCGTGGGGACAAGGTTTCAGTACTTC. Its translation is CASSQTVGTRFQYF.

This clonotype was seen more than once but under ten times. V usage is TRBV20-1 and J usage is TRBJ2-1, with D maybe TRBD1 (6 bases). The CDR3 consists of 11 residues. Germline V lookup: CDR1 DFQATT, CDR2 SNEGSKA (reference sequence). V was pared by 5 bases and J by 7 bases, with 9 bases between. The DNA of the CDR3 is TGCAGTGCTTTTGACAGGAATGAGCAGTTCTTC. This codes for CSAFDRNEQFF.

J is TRBJ2-2 and V is TRBV20-1, with a tentative D call TRBD2 (6 bases). The CDR3 is made up of 16 amino acids. From germline, CDR1 is DFQATT and CDR2 SNEGSKA (reference sequence). V lost 6 bases to trimming and J lost 9 bases, with 26 bases between them. CDR3 nucleotide sequence: TGCAGTGCGGGAGGACCGGGAGAAGCGATAAGGAGGGAGCTGTTTTTT. As protein: CSAGGPGEAIRRELFF.

This clonotype was detected only a few times. The chain couples TRBV2 to TRBJ2-2; D unclear. The CDR3 runs to 15 residues. CDR1 and CDR2 (germline): SNHLY, FYNNEI. The ends were cut back, 5 bases at V and 7 bases at J, with 17 bases in the middle. The CDR3 DNA sequence: TGTGCCAGCAGTCCCACTACTTCCTGGGGCGGGGAGCTGTTTTTT. Protein product: CASSPTTSWGGELFF. The full variable domain, its missing parts supplied by reference TRBV2 and TRBJ2-2, is EPEVTQTPSHQVTQMGQEVILRCVPISNHLYFYWYRQILGQKVEFLVSFYNNEISEKSEIFDDQFSVERPDGSNFTLKIRSTKLEDSAMYFCASSPTTSWGGELFFGEGSRLTVL.

Comment on this clonotype: An end of the junction differs from the germline gene, which may be a read error. The chain employs TRBV7-9 and TRBJ2-3; unclear D gene. The CDR3 sequence is 12 residues long. The germline V gene has CDR1 SEHNR and CDR2 FQNEAQ (reference sequence). In nucleotides, the CDR3 is TGTGTCAGCAGCAGTTCCACAGATACGCAGTATTTT. Its protein is CVSSSSTDTQYF.

This clonotype was seen many times. Written as DNA, the CDR3 is TGTGCCAGCAGTGTCGAAGATACGCAGTATTTT. Amino acids: CASSVEDTQYF. The gene calls are TRBV2 and TRBJ2-3, with D uncertain. Trimming took off 4 bases at V and 5 bases at J, with 4 bases between the two ends. This CDR3 is 11 amino acids long. CDR1 SNHLY and CDR2 FYNNEI come from the germline V gene.